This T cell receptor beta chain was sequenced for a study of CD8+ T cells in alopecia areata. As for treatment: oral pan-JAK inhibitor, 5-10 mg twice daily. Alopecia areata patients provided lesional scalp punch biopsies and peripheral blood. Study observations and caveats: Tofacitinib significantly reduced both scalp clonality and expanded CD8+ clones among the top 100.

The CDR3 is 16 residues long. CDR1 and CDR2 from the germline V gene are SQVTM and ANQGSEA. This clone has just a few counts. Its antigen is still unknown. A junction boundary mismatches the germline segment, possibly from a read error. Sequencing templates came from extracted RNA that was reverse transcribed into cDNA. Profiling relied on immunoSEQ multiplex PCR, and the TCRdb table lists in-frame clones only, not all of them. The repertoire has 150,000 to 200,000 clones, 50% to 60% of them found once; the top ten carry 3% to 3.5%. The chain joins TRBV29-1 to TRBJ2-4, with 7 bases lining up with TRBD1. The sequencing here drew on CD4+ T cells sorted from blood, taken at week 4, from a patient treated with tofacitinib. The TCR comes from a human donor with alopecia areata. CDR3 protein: CSVLRLRAGGKNIQYF. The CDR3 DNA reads TGCAGCGTTCTAAGGCTTCGGGCAGGGGGAAAAAATATTCAGTACTTC.